Shown below are 8 T cell receptor beta chains from a single sample sequenced in a study of sequential checkpoint blockade in melanoma. Sequencing used immunoSEQ multiplex PCR; TCRdb keeps in-frame clones, though not all of them. In the table there are 15,000 to 20,000 clones, around 63% of which are singletons. The sample's treatment: randomized to nivolumab then ipilimumab (arm A) or the reverse (arm B). This specimen was CD8+ T cells sorted from blood (inferred from file names), taken from a patient given nivolumab and ipilimumab in sequence. Every receptor here comes from a human donor with melanoma.

The chain uses TRBV6-5 and TRBJ2-1; 9 nucleotides align to TRBD2. V shed 0 bases, J shed 5 bases, and the junction held 2 bases outside the gene matches. The germline V gene has CDR1 MNHEY and CDR2 SVGAGI. This CDR3 has 15 amino acids. The CDR3 bases are TGTGCCAGCAGTTACTCCAGCGGGGGGAACAATGAGCAGTTCTTC. Its protein product is CASSYSSGGNNEQFF.

The rearrangement uses TRBV5-1 and TRBJ1-4; D ambiguous. The CDR3 is 14 residues long. Per germline, CDR1 SGHRS and CDR2 YFSETQ. The V gene lost 3 bases and the J gene lost 8 bases, with 14 bases spanning the gap. In DNA, the CDR3 is TGCGCCAGCAGCTCCCGGGAAGGAGGGGAAAAACTGTTTTTT. It codes for CASSSREGGEKLFF.

This clone has more than one count but fewer than ten. The chain recombines TRBV5-1 with TRBJ2-2; 9 bases match TRBD1. J gave up 6 bases and V 0 bases, and 3 bases lay outside the gene matches. The CDR3 consists of 15 residues. Germline V gene sequence: CDR1 SGHRS, CDR2 YFSETQ. The CDR3: CASSLAGTGSGELFF. Written as DNA, the CDR3 is TGCGCCAGCAGCTTGGCCGGGACAGGGTCCGGGGAGCTGTTTTTT.

The rearrangement links TRBV10-1 to TRBJ2-1; the match to TRBD2 covers 12 bases. V lost 4 bases to trimming and J lost 8 bases; unmatched junction nucleotides: 12. This CDR3 has 17 residues. Germline CDR1 reads WNHNN; CDR2 reads SYGVQD (reference sequence). The CDR3 loop reads CASSGLAGDYPRYEQFF. CDR3 sequence (DNA): TGCGCCAGCAGTGGACTAGCGGGGGATTACCCGCGTTATGAGCAGTTCTTC.

This clone was found a few times. One end of the junction does not line up with germline, which may come from a read error. The V and J genes are TRBV2 and TRBJ2-7; D may be TRBD1 (6 bases). The CDR3 contains 12 residues. Germline CDR1 SNHLY, CDR2 FYNNEI. The CDR3 reads CASSDGTHEQYF. CDR3 DNA: TGCGCCAGCAGTGACGGGACACACGAGCAGTACTTC.

The gene calls are TRBV19 and TRBJ2-1, with 9 bases fitting TRBD1. CDR1 and CDR2 (germline): LNHDA, SQIVND (reference sequence). The V gene end was trimmed by 0 bases and the J gene end by 7 bases; junction bases not matched to a gene: 4. The CDR3 is 15 amino acids. The DNA of the CDR3 is TGTGCCAGTAGTATAGACCCAGGGACAGGGAATGAGCAGTTCTTC. It is translated as CASSIDPGTGNEQFF.

V and J are TRBV19 and TRBJ1-5, with D maybe TRBD1 (6 bases). Trimming removed 7 bases from V and 2 bases from J, with 15 bases in between. This CDR3 spans 15 amino acids. In germline, CDR1 is LNHDA, CDR2 SQIVND (reference sequence). This CDR3 is CASTSDRRGNQPQHF. The DNA for the CDR3 is TGTGCCAGTACCTCGGACAGAAGGGGCAATCAGCCCCAGCATTTT.

As DNA, the CDR3 is TGTGCCAGCAGCGTAGAGAATGGGACAGGGATCGGCTATGGCTACACCTTC. Residues: CASSVENGTGIGYGYTF. The chain is built from TRBV9 and TRBJ1-2; TRBD1 matches at 9 bases. This CDR3 comprises 17 residues. Trimming at V came to 0 bases and at J to 4 bases, leaving 10 bases not matched to a gene. Germline V CDR1 and CDR2: SGDLS, YYNGEE.